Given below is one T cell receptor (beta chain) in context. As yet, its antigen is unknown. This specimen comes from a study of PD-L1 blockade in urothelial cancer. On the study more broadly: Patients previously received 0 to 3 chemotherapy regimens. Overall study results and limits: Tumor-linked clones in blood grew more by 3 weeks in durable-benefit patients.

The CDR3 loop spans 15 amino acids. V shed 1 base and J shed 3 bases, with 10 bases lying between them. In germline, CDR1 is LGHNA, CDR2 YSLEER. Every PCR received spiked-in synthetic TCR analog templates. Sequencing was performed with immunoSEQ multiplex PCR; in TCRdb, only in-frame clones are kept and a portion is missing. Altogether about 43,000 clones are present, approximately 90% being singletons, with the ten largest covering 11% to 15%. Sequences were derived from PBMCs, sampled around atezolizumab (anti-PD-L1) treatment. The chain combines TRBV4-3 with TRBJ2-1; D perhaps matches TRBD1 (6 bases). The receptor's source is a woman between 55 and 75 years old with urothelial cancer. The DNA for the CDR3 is TGCGCCAGCAGCCAAGCTAAGGGGGTCTACAATGAGCAGTTCTTC. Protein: CASSQAKGVYNEQFF.